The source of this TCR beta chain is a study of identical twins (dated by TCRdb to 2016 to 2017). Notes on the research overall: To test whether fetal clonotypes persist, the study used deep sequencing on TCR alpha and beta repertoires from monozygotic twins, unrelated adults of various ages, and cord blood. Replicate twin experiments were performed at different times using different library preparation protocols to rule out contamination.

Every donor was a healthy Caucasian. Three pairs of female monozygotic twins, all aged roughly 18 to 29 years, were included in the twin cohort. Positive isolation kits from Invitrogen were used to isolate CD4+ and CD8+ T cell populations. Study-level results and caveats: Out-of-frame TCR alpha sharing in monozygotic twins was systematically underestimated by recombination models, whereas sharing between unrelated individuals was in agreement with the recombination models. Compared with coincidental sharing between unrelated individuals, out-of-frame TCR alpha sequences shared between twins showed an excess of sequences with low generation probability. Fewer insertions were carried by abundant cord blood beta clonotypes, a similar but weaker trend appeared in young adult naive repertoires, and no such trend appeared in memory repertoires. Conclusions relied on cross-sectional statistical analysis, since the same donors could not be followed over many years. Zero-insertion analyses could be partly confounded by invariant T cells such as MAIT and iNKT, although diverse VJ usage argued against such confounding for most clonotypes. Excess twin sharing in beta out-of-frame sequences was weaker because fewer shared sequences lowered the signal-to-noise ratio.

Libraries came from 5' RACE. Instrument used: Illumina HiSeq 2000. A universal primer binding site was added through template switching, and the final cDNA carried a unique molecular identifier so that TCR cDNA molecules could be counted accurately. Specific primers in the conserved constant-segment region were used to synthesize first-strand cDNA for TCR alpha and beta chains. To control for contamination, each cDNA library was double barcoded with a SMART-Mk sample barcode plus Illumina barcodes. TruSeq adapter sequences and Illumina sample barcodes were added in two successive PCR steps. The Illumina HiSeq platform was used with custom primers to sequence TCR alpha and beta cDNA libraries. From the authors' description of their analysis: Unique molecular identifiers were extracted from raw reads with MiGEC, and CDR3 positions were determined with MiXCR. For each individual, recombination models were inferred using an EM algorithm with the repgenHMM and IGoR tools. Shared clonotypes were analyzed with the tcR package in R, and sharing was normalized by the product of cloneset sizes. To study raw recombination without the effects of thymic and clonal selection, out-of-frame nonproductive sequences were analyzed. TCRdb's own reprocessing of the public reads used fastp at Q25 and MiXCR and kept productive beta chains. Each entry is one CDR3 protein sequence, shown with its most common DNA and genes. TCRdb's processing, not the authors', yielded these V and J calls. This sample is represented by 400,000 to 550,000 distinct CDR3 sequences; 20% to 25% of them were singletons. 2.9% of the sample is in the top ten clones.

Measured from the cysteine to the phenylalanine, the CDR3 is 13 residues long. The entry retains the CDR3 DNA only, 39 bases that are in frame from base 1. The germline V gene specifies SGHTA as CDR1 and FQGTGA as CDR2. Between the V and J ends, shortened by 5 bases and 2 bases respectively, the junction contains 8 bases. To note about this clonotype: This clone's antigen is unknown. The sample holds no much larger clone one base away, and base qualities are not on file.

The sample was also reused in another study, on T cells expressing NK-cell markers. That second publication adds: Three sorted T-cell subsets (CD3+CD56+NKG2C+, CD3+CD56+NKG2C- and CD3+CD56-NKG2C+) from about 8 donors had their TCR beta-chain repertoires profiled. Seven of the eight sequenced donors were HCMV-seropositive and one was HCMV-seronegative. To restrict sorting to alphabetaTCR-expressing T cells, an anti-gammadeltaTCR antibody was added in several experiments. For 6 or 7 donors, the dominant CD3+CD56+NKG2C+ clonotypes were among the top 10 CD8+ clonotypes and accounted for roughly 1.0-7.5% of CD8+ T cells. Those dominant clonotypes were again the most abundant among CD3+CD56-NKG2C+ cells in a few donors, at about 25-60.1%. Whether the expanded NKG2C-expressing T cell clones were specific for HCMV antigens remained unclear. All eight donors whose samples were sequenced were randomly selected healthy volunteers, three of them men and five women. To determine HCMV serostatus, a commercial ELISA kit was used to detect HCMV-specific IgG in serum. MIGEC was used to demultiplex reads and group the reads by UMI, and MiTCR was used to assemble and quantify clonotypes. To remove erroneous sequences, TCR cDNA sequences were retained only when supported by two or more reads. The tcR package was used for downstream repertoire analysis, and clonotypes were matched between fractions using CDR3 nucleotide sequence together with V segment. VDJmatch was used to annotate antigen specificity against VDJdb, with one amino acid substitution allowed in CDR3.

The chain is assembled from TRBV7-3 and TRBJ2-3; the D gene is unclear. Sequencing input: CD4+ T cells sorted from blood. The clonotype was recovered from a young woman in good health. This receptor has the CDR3 CASSKLNTDTQYF. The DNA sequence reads TGTGCCAGCAGCAAACTCAACACAGATACGCAGTATTTT.